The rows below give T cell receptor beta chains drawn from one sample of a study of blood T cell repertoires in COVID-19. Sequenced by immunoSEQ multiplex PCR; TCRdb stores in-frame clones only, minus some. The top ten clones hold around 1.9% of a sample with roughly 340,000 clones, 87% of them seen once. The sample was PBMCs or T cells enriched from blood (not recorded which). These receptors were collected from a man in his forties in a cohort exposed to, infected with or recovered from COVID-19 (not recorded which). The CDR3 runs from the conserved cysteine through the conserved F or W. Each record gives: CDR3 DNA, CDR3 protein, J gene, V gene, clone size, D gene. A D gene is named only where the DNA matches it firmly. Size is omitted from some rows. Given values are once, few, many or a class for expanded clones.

DNA: TGTGCCAGCAGTTACACGAGGGGAGGGAGTAGCAATCAGCCCCAGCATTTT; CDR3: CASSYTRGGSSNQPQHF; J: TRBJ1-5; V: TRBV28; size: NA; D: NA
DNA: TGTGCCATCCTAGCGGGAGACGACTACAATGAGCAGTTCTTC; CDR3: CAILAGDDYNEQFF; J: TRBJ2-1; V: TRBV10-3; size: NA; D: TRBD2
DNA: TGTGCCAGTACCAAAAATCCTGTGGAGACCTACAATGAGCAGTTCTTC; CDR3: CASTKNPVETYNEQFF; J: TRBJ2-1; V: TRBV19; size: NA; D: NA
DNA: TGTGCCAGCAGGTTCCTAGGTGGCTACACCTTC; CDR3: CASRFLGGYTF; J: TRBJ1-2; V: TRBV28; size: NA; D: NA
DNA: TGTGCCAGCAGCGAGGGAGTTCTGGCCACCGGGGAGCTGTTTTTT; CDR3: CASSEGVLATGELFF; J: TRBJ2-2; V: TRBV9; size: NA; D: NA
DNA: TGTGCCAGCAGGTCTAAATTATTCGCCACAGATACGCAGTATTTT; CDR3: CASRSKLFATDTQYF; J: TRBJ2-3; V: TRBV27; size: NA; D: NA
DNA: TGTGCCACCACAGGGACTAGGATCAATGAGCAGTTCTTC; CDR3: CATTGTRINEQFF; J: TRBJ2-1; V: TRBV24-1; size: NA; D: TRBD2
DNA: TGTGCCAGTAGTATAGAGGTCGGGCTAGCGGGAGCTCAGGATACGCAGTATTTT; CDR3: CASSIEVGLAGAQDTQYF; J: TRBJ2-3; V: TRBV19; size: NA; D: TRBD2
DNA: TGTGCCAGCAGCTATTCTACAGAATACGAGCAGTACTTC; CDR3: CASSYSTEYEQYF; J: TRBJ2-7; V: TRBV5-6; size: NA; D: NA
DNA: TGTGCCAGCAGCTTAGTGGGCAGCACTGAAGCTTTCTTT; CDR3: CASSLVGSTEAFF; J: TRBJ1-1; V: TRBV11-2; size: NA; D: NA
DNA: TGTGCCAGCAGTGCGGACTCTTCAGTCGGGGAGCTGTTTTTT; CDR3: CASSADSSVGELFF; J: TRBJ2-2; V: TRBV6-4; size: medium-sized; D: NA
DNA: TGTGCCAGCAGTGGGCTAGCGGGAGCCTACGAGCAGTACTTC; CDR3: CASSGLAGAYEQYF; J: TRBJ2-7; V: TRBV2; size: once; D: TRBD2
DNA: TGCGCCAGCAGCGGACGGGGAAAGAACACTGAAGCTTTCTTT; CDR3: CASSGRGKNTEAFF; J: TRBJ1-1; V: TRBV5-1; size: NA; D: NA
DNA: TGTGCCAGCAGCCAAGAAAAGGGAGACAATCAGCCCCAGCATTTT; CDR3: CASSQEKGDNQPQHF; J: TRBJ1-5; V: TRBV3-1/TRBV3-2; size: NA; D: NA
DNA: TGCGCCAGCAGCCGAATCCCGGGACAGGGTCAGTACTTC; CDR3: CASSRIPGQGQYF; J: TRBJ2-7; V: TRBV4-1; size: NA; D: TRBD1
DNA: TGTGCCAGCAGCTTAACGGAGAATTCACCCCTCCACTTT; CDR3: CASSLTENSPLHF; J: TRBJ1-6; V: TRBV11-2; size: NA; D: NA
DNA: TGTGCCAGCGATATAGGGGGCTCCTACAATGAGCAGTTCTTC; CDR3: CASDIGGSYNEQFF; J: TRBJ2-1; V: TRBV28; size: NA; D: NA
DNA: TGTGCCAGCACCCGAGGACAGCAAGAGACCCAGTACTTC; CDR3: CASTRGQQETQYF; J: TRBJ2-5; V: TRBV11-1; size: few; D: NA
DNA: TGTGCTAGTGCCACAGGGGCCGGCTCCTACAATGAGCAGTTCTTC; CDR3: CASATGAGSYNEQFF; J: TRBJ2-1; V: TRBV12-5; size: NA; D: TRBD1
DNA: TGTGCCAGTAGGCCTCGGGACACTGAAGCTTTCTTT; CDR3: CASRPRDTEAFF; J: TRBJ1-1; V: TRBV19; size: NA; D: NA
DNA: TGTGCCAGCAGTCCTACTAGCGGTGAGACCCAGTACTTC; CDR3: CASSPTSGETQYF; J: TRBJ2-5; V: TRBV2; size: NA; D: TRBD2
DNA: TGTGCCAGTAGTACCGGTAGGGGTCCACCCTACGAGCAGTACTTC; CDR3: CASSTGRGPPYEQYF; J: TRBJ2-7; V: TRBV19; size: NA; D: NA
DNA: TGTGCCACCGGAAAGGACAGGGGAGGAGGCTACACCTTC; CDR3: CATGKDRGGGYTF; J: TRBJ1-2; V: TRBV10-3; size: few; D: TRBD1
DNA: TGTGCCAGTAGTCTGGCAGGGGCTAGGTCCCAGCATTTT; CDR3: CASSLAGARSQHF; J: TRBJ1-5; V: TRBV19; size: NA; D: NA
DNA: TGTGCCACCAGCAGAGATCCAAACTCTGGGGCCAACGTCCTGACTTTC; CDR3: CATSRDPNSGANVLTF; J: TRBJ2-6; V: TRBV15; size: NA; D: NA
DNA: TGCGCCAGCAGCCAAGACGGCCTAGCGGTCCAAGAGACCCAGTACTTC; CDR3: CASSQDGLAVQETQYF; J: TRBJ2-5; V: TRBV4-1; size: NA; D: TRBD2
DNA: TGCGCCAGCAGCCGGCTGCAGGGGAAAACTGAAGCTTTCTTT; CDR3: CASSRLQGKTEAFF; J: TRBJ1-1; V: TRBV4-1; size: NA; D: NA
DNA: TGTGCCAGCAGCCTTCCCGGGACTAGCGGGAGGGCCTCAAGTATTTCGGATACGCAGTATTTT; CDR3: CASSLPGTSGRASSISDTQYF; J: TRBJ2-3; V: TRBV9; size: NA; D: TRBD2
DNA: TGTGCCAGCAACAGCAGGGGGTCCACTGAAGCTTTCTTT; CDR3: CASNSRGSTEAFF; J: TRBJ1-1; V: TRBV2; size: NA; D: TRBD1
DNA: TGCGCCAGCAGCTACGCCGGGACAACAACGGGCTACGAGCAGTACTTC; CDR3: CASSYAGTTTGYEQYF; J: TRBJ2-7; V: TRBV5-1; size: NA; D: NA
DNA: TGTGCCAGCAGCTTGGGGGTGACTAGCGAGTACGAGCAGTACTTC; CDR3: CASSLGVTSEYEQYF; J: TRBJ2-7; V: TRBV5-4; size: NA; D: TRBD2
DNA: TGTGCCAGTAGTATAGTTCCCGGACAGGACTATGGCTACACCTTC; CDR3: CASSIVPGQDYGYTF; J: TRBJ1-2; V: TRBV19; size: NA; D: TRBD1
DNA: TGTGCCAGCAGTCCCGGGACACACTATAATTCACCCCTCCACTTT; CDR3: CASSPGTHYNSPLHF; J: TRBJ1-6; V: TRBV28; size: NA; D: NA
DNA: TGTGCCATCAGTGAGTCTGAGGGGGGGAATCAGCCCCAGCATTTT; CDR3: CAISESEGGNQPQHF; J: TRBJ1-5; V: TRBV10-3; size: NA; D: NA
DNA: TGTGCCAGCAGTGAGACCCTGCGGACTAGCGGGATTGATGAGCAGTTCTTC; CDR3: CASSETLRTSGIDEQFF; J: TRBJ2-1; V: TRBV3-1/TRBV3-2; size: NA; D: TRBD2
DNA: TGTGCCAGCAGCTTGTCGGTAAAGAACACTGAAGCTTTCTTT; CDR3: CASSLSVKNTEAFF; J: TRBJ1-1; V: TRBV7-9; size: once; D: NA
DNA: TGTGCCAGTAGTAGCAGGATTCTGACCTACGAGCAGTACTTC; CDR3: CASSSRILTYEQYF; J: TRBJ2-7; V: TRBV19; size: once; D: NA
DNA: TGTGCCAGCAGTTTCGGGAGTACCCGGGAGCAGTACTTC; CDR3: CASSFGSTREQYF; J: TRBJ2-7; V: TRBV6-5; size: NA; D: NA
DNA: TGTGCCAGCAGCGAGCGCTCCTTAACTGAAGCTTTCTTT; CDR3: CASSERSLTEAFF; J: TRBJ1-1; V: TRBV9; size: NA; D: NA
DNA: TGTGCCAGCTCACCGGAGGACAGTTCGAAGCCAGTTAGGGACACTGAAGCTTTCTTT; CDR3: CASSPEDSSKPVRDTEAFF; J: TRBJ1-1; V: TRBV18; size: NA; D: NA
DNA: TGTGCCAGCTCATCGGGACAGGGGGGTGATGAGCAGTTCTTC; CDR3: CASSSGQGGDEQFF; J: TRBJ2-1; V: TRBV18; size: NA; D: TRBD1
DNA: TGTGCCAGCAGCCAATTAGGTGCGGACAGGCGCCGAGGAAACCCCTACGAGCAGTACTTC; CDR3: CASSQLGADRRRGNPYEQYF; J: TRBJ2-7; V: TRBV14; size: NA; D: TRBD1
DNA: TGTGCCAGCAGCGGTTCGACAGGGAGCACCGGGGAGCTGTTTTTT; CDR3: CASSGSTGSTGELFF; J: TRBJ2-2; V: TRBV9; size: NA; D: TRBD1
DNA: TGTGCCACCGAGGCGGCTAGCGGGAGGAGTTTCTTC; CDR3: CATEAASGRSFF; J: TRBJ2-1; V: TRBV24-1; size: NA; D: TRBD2